The present T cell receptor (beta chain) was sequenced within a study of control samples from healthy donors and cancer patients. Regarding this clone: An end of the junction does not agree with germline; a read error may underlie this.

Assay: immunoSEQ multiplex PCR; the TCRdb copy retains only in-frame clones and omits some. This sample carries tens of thousands of clones, around nine tenths of them seen once, and the ten largest clones take around 0.8%. CDR1 is LGHDT, CDR2 YNNKEL, per germline (reference sequence). The CDR3 has 11 amino acids. The chain is built from TRBV3-1 (or the pseudogene TRBV3-2) and TRBJ1-1, with D possibly being TRBD1 (5 bases). Sequencing used PBMCs. The clonotype comes from a man aged 25-45 years with colorectal cancer. The CDR3 sequence: CASSQGGVGIF. CDR3 DNA sequence: TGTGCCAGCAGCCAAGGGGGCGTGGGGATCTTT.